Below, 25 T cell receptor beta chains from the same sample are listed, as sequenced in a study of early T cells in non-severe SARS-CoV-2 infection. Each CDR3 protein is one row after TCRdb ran MiXCR on the 5' RACE reads. Among more than 55,000 distinct CDR3 sequences, over 4.5% were seen once, and the ten largest hold about 3%. The source material was whole blood, sampled at baseline. Source of these receptors: an adult who was a healthcare worker with PCR-confirmed SARS-CoV-2 infection or an uninfected control (not recorded which).

There are many counts of this clonotype. CDR3: CATSRTDRGNSGANVLTF. As DNA, the CDR3 is TGTGCCACCAGTAGGACTGACAGGGGAAACTCTGGGGCCAACGTCCTGACTTTC. This chain connects TRBV24-1 to TRBJ2-6, with TRBD1 identical over 8 bases. The ends lost 6 bases at V and 0 bases at J; junction bases unmatched: 9. Germline V gene sequence: CDR1 KGHDR, CDR2 SFDVKD. The length of the CDR3 is 18 residues.

This clonotype was detected ten times or more. This rearrangement joins TRBV7-2 to TRBJ2-4; possibly TRBD1 for D (6 bases). Germline lookup yields CDR1 SGHTA and CDR2 FQGNSA. CDR3 length: 14 residues. Trimming took off 6 bases at V and 2 bases at J, with 11 bases between the two ends. CDR3 nucleotides: TGTGCCAGCAGAGAAACAGGGACCAAAAACATTCAGTACTTC. Translation gives CASRETGTKNIQYF.

This clonotype was seen more than once but under ten times. The genes are TRBV3-2 and TRBJ2-1; the D call in the table, TRBD1, was not verified against the DNA. TRBV3-2 represents a pseudogene. The CDR3 covers 19 residues. CDR3 sequence reads: CASSQDILPGVADYNEQFF. CDR3 bases: TGTGCCAGCAGCCAAGATATACTCCCGGGCGTTGCCGACTACAATGAGCAGTTCTTC.

Ten or more counts support this clonotype. The chain is built from TRBV6-6 and TRBJ2-1; 16 nucleotides match TRBD2. This CDR3 spans 15 amino acids. The germline V gene has CDR1 MNHNY and CDR2 SVGAGI (reference sequence). With V trimmed by 6 bases and J by 6 bases, 2 bases remained unmatched. CDR3 sequence reads: CASSGTSGRANEQFF. The CDR3, as DNA: TGTGCCAGCAGCGGGACTAGCGGGAGGGCCAATGAGCAGTTCTTC.

This clonotype was seen many times. J is TRBJ2-5 and V is TRBV12-3 or TRBV12-4; TRBD1 matches 10 bases. The CDR3 spans 15 residues. J lost 5 bases, V lost 5 bases, and 8 bases had no gene match. The CDR3 DNA reads TGTGCCAGCAGTCATCACGGGACAGGGGATGAGACCCAGTACTTC. It translates to CASSHHGTGDETQYF.

J is TRBJ1-5 and V is TRBV19; D is ambiguous. The germline V gene has CDR1 LNHDA and CDR2 SQIVND (reference sequence). The CDR3 sequence is 16 residues long. With 7 bases removed from V and 2 bases from J, the gap between germline ends came to 18 bases. The CDR3, as DNA: TGTGCCAGTACCCAGGCGGGTGTGGGTCGCAATCAGCCCCAGCATTTT. This translates into CASTQAGVGRNQPQHF.

Comment on this clonotype: The germline gene is not matched at one end of the junction; a read error may be the cause. This chain uses TRBV7-2 with TRBJ2-7; 12 positions agree with TRBD2. The CDR3 runs 16 residues. Germline CDR1 SGHTA, CDR2 FQGNSA. In nucleotides, the CDR3 is TGTGCCAGCAGCTTAGGGACTAGCGGGATGCCCTACGAGCGGTACTTC. Its protein is CASSLGTSGMPYERYF.

This clonotype was seen a handful of times. This sequence joins TRBV20-1 and TRBJ2-7; D is undetermined. Germline V CDR1 and CDR2: DFQATT, SNEGSKA (reference sequence). The CDR3 length is 13 residues. V was trimmed by 1 base and J by 0 bases, leaving 7 bases between them. CDR3 sequence: CSARVIDSYEQYF. In DNA form, the CDR3 reads TGCAGTGCTAGAGTTATAGACTCCTACGAGCAGTACTTC.

This clonotype came up many times. The chain joins TRBV5-1 to TRBJ2-1; D is unresolved. The V gene lost 3 bases and the J gene lost 3 bases, with 10 bases spanning the gap. CDR3 length: 14 amino acids. Germline lookup yields CDR1 SGHRS and CDR2 YFSETQ. The CDR3 sequence: CASSSPEHYNEQFF. The CDR3 DNA reads as TGCGCCAGCAGCTCCCCGGAACACTACAATGAGCAGTTCTTC.

On this clonotype itself: Because the CDR3 is missing its conserved closing phenylalanine or tryptophan, this is likely a read error. CDR3 residues: CSGSGLFYEQYS. CDR3 sequence (DNA): TGCAGTGGTAGCGGACTGTTCTACGAGCAGTACTCC. This rearrangement joins TRBV20-1 to TRBJ2-7, with a weak D call TRBD2 (6 bases). The germline V gene has CDR1 DFQATT and CDR2 SNEGSKA (reference sequence). The CDR3 consists of 12 residues. The V end was cut by 7 bases, the J end by 3 bases, with 13 bases between.

The gene calls are TRBV9 and TRBJ2-1; no definite D call. This CDR3 is built from 15 residues. Germline V gene lookup returns CDR1 SGDLS and CDR2 YYNGEE. V dropped 0 bases and J dropped 1 base, with 8 bases sitting between them. In nucleotides, the CDR3 is TGTGCCAGCAGCGTAGCGGCTGGGTCCTACAATGAGCAGTTCTTC. It is translated as CASSVAAGSYNEQFF.

This clonotype was counted ten times or more. The V and J genes are TRBV5-4 and TRBJ2-4, with TRBD2 as a possible D gene (5 bases). The CDR3 sequence is 15 residues long. The V gene's germline CDR1 is SGHNT and CDR2 YYREEE (reference sequence). The V end lost 0 bases, the J end lost 1 base, and 8 bases lay between the germline ends. The CDR3 DNA follows: TGTGCCAGCAGCTTGGGGGGAGTGGCCAAAAACATTCAGTACTTC. It translates to CASSLGGVAKNIQYF. Supplemented by reference TRBV5-4 and TRBJ2-4, the full variable domain reads ETGVTQSPTHLIKTRGQQVTLRCSSQSGHNTVSWYQQALGQGPQFIFQYYREEENGRGNFPPRFSGLQFPNYSSELNVNALELDDSALYLCASSLGGVAKNIQYFGAGTRLSVL.

The gene calls are TRBV19 and TRBJ2-1; 7 bases agree with TRBD1. Germline assignment: CDR1 LNHDA and CDR2 SQIVND (reference sequence). Trimming took 6 bases from V and 0 from J; bases not matched to a gene: 5. This CDR3 region has 15 residues. The chain's CDR3 is CASRPGTASYNEQFF. CDR3 sequence (DNA): TGTGCCAGTAGGCCCGGGACAGCCTCCTACAATGAGCAGTTCTTC.

V and J are TRBV20-1 and TRBJ2-7; the D gene could be TRBD1 or TRBD2 (5 bases each). The CDR3 has 11 amino acids. Germline CDR1 DFQATT, CDR2 SNEGSKA (reference sequence). V lost 6 bases, J lost 7 bases, and 13 bases lay in between. This CDR3 reads CSALRDQEQYF. The DNA for the CDR3 is TGCAGTGCACTCCGGGACCAGGAGCAGTACTTC.

This clonotype has more than one count but fewer than ten. The genes are TRBV12-3 or TRBV12-4 and TRBJ2-1; D gene uncertain. With 3 bases removed from V and 8 bases from J, the gap between germline ends came to 8 bases. This CDR3 comprises 12 residues. This CDR3 is CASSFSSDEQFF. The CDR3 bases are TGTGCCAGCAGTTTTAGCTCCGATGAGCAGTTCTTC.

This clonotype was seen many times. The chain has TRBV20-1 and TRBJ2-1, with 9 bases fitting TRBD2. Germline values: CDR1 DFQATT, CDR2 SNEGSKA (reference sequence). V was pared by 5 bases and J by 3 bases, with 8 bases of the junction left unmatched. CDR3 size: 15 residues. This chain's CDR3 is CSAQVDSGSYNEQFF. CDR3 coding DNA: TGCAGTGCTCAGGTAGATAGCGGGAGCTACAATGAGCAGTTCTTC.

The rearrangement uses TRBV13 and TRBJ2-3; D is ambiguous. V lost 0 bases and J 1 base, leaving 5 bases between the germline ends. Germline V gives CDR1 PRHDT, CDR2 FYEKMQ (reference sequence). This CDR3 comprises 14 residues. The CDR3 is CASSLGLRTDTQYF. The CDR3 bases are TGTGCCAGCAGCTTAGGGCTTCGCACAGATACGCAGTATTTT.

This clonotype was counted ten times or more. J is TRBJ2-1 and V is TRBV7-6; possibly TRBD2 for D (5 bases). The length of the CDR3 is 15 residues. Trimming stripped 1 base from V and 1 base from J, with 8 bases between. Germline assignment: CDR1 SGHVS and CDR2 FNYEAQ. In nucleotides, the CDR3 is TGTGCCAGCAGCTTAGTAAGCGGATCCTACAATGAGCAGTTCTTC. Protein product: CASSLVSGSYNEQFF. The full variable domain, in which reference TRBV7-6 and TRBJ2-1 provide the parts outside the CDR3, is GAGVSQSPRYKVTKRGQDVALRCDPISGHVSLYWYRQALGQGPEFLTYFNYEAQQDKSGLPNDRFSAERPEGSISTLTIQRTEQRDSAMYRCASSLVSGSYNEQFFGPGTRLTVL.

The chain employs TRBV27 and TRBJ2-7; 7 bases fit TRBD1. V lost 5 bases and J lost 4; bases outside the gene matches: 8. Germline loops: CDR1 MNHEY, CDR2 SMNVEV (reference sequence). The CDR3 extends over 14 amino acids. The DNA of the CDR3 is TGTGCCAGCAGTCCGACCGGGACAGCATACGAGCAGTACTTC. Translating it yields CASSPTGTAYEQYF.

This clonotype occurred many times. This chain uses TRBV30 with TRBJ2-7; the D is unclear. CDR1 is GTSNPN and CDR2 is SVGIG in the germline V gene (reference sequence). V lost 4 bases to trimming and J lost 2 bases, with 9 bases between them. The CDR3 is made up of 12 amino acids. In DNA, the CDR3 is TGTGCCTGGATTGCCGTGCCCTACGAGCAGTACTTC. It codes for CAWIAVPYEQYF. The variable domain in full, completed from reference TRBV30 and TRBJ2-7, reads SQTIHQWPATLVQPVGSPLSLECTVEGTSNPNLYWYRQAAGRGLQLLFYSVGIGQISSEVPQNLSASRPQDRQFILSSKKLLLSDSGFYLCAWIAVPYEQYFGPGTRLTVT.

In its sample, this clonotype was seen a few times. The chain carries TRBV29-1 and TRBJ1-1; D remains ambiguous. V was shortened by 4 bases and J by 5 bases, with 11 bases between the two germline ends. The CDR3 has 12 residues. From germline, CDR1 is SQVTM and CDR2 ANQGSEA. Here the CDR3 DNA reads TGCAGCGTTGGGCCGGCCGGGACTGAAGCTTTCTTT. It is translated as CSVGPAGTEAFF. The whole variable domain, remainder taken from reference TRBV29-1 and TRBJ1-1, is SAVISQKPSRDICQRGTSLTIQCQVDSQVTMMFWYRQQPGQSLTLIATANQGSEATYESGFVIDKFPISRPNLTFSTLTVSNMSPEDSSIYLCSVGPAGTEAFFGQGTRLTVV.

This clonotype was picked up many times. The chain employs TRBV7-2 and TRBJ1-5; D is ambiguous. Germline V gene sequence: CDR1 SGHTA, CDR2 FQGNSA. The V and J ends lost 6 bases and 0 bases respectively, with 12 bases between them. The CDR3 has 15 residues. The CDR3 DNA follows: TGTGCCAGCAGGCAGAGCCGGGATAGCAATCAGCCCCAGCATTTT. Residues: CASRQSRDSNQPQHF.

This clonotype was detected ten times or more. The chain has TRBV7-9 and TRBJ1-2; D ambiguous. The V and J ends lost 4 bases and 4 bases respectively, with 19 bases between them. The CDR3 consists of 16 residues. Germline CDR1 is SEHNR and CDR2 is FQNEAQ (reference sequence). The CDR3 DNA sequence: TGTGCCAGCAGCTCCTCCCCCTTCGGAACCCGCTATGGCTACACCTTC. Encoded protein: CASSSSPFGTRYGYTF.

In this sample, this clonotype turned up many times. The gene calls are TRBV28 and TRBJ2-5; no reliable D call. Trimming took off 8 bases at V and 7 bases at J, with 17 bases between the two ends. Germline V gives CDR1 MDHEN, CDR2 SYDVKM. CDR3 size: 13 residues. CDR3 in DNA: TGTGCCAGCTCACTGGGAAATCCAGGGACCCAGTACTTC. Its protein is CASSLGNPGTQYF.

This clonotype was observed at least ten times. The chain uses TRBV29-1 and TRBJ2-3; D gene unclear. Germline V lookup: CDR1 SQVTM, CDR2 ANQGSEA. This CDR3 comprises 11 residues. V was shortened by 6 bases and J by 2 bases, with 6 bases between the two germline ends. DNA of the CDR3: TGCAGCGTACTATCCACAGATACGCAGTATTTT. Protein product: CSVLSTDTQYF.